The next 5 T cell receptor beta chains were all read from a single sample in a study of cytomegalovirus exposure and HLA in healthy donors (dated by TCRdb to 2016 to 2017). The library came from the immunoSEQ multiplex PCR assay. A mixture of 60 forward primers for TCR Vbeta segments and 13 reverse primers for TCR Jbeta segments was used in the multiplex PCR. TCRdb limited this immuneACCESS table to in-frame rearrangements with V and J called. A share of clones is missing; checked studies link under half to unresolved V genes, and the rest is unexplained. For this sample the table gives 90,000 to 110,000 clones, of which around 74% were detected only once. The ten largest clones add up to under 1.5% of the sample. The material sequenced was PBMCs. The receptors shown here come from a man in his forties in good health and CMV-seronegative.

Written as DNA, the CDR3 is TGCGCCAGCAGCGTTGGGACAGTCGGATACAATGAGCAGTTCTTC. Encoded protein: CASSVGTVGYNEQFF. The rearrangement links TRBV5-1 to TRBJ2-1; 7 positions agree with TRBD1. V gave up 4 bases and J gave up 4 bases; unmatched junction bases: 8. CDR3 length equals 15 residues. Germline V lookup: CDR1 SGHRS, CDR2 YFSETQ.

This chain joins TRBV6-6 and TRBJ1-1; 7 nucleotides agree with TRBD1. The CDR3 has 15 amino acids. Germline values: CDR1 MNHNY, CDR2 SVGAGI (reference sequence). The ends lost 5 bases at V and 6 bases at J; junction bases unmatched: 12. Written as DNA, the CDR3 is TGTGCCAGCAGTCGGGATCCGGGACAGAAACCTGAAGCTTTCTTT. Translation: CASSRDPGQKPEAFF.

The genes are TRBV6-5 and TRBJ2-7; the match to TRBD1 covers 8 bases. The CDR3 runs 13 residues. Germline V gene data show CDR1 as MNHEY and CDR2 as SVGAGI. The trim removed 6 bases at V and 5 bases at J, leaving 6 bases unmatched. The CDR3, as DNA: TGTGCCAGCAGCTGGACAGGGAATGACGAGCAGTACTTC. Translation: CASSWTGNDEQYF.

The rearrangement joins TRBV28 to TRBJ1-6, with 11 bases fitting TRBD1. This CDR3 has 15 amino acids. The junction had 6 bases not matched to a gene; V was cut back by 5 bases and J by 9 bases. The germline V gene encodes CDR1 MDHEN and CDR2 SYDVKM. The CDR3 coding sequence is TGTGCCAGCAGTGCCTCCGGGACAGGGGGTTCACCCCTCCACTTT. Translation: CASSASGTGGSPLHF.

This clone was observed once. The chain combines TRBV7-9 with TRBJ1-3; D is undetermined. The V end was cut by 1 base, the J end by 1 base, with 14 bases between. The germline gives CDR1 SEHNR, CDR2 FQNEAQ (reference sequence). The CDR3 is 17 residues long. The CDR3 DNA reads TGTGCCAGCAGCTTAGAGAACCTCCCGGTATCTGGAAACACCATATATTTT. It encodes CASSLENLPVSGNTIYF.